The 11 T cell receptor beta chains below all came from one sample that was sequenced in a study of blood T cell repertoires in COVID-19. The protocol was immunoSEQ multiplex PCR, while the TCRdb copy is restricted to in-frame clones and leaves out a portion. The sample contains 400,000 to 450,000 clones, approximately 89% of which appear only once. The sequenced material came from peripheral blood. The receptors stem from a woman aged 50 to 60 with COVID-19, enrolled during active disease.

V is TRBV7-3 and J is TRBJ2-1, with 9 bases lining up with TRBD2. CDR3 length equals 15 residues. V trimming: 5 bases; J trimming: 4 bases; junction bases outside the gene matches: 6. Germline V gives CDR1 SGHTA, CDR2 FQGTGA. CDR3 protein: CASSLAGGTYNEQFF. CDR3 nucleotide sequence: TGTGCCAGCAGCCTCGCGGGGGGGACTTACAATGAGCAGTTCTTC.

The chain uses TRBV6-6 and TRBJ1-2; D uncertain. V was cut by 6 bases and J by 6 bases, with 5 bases left in between. The CDR3 runs 10 residues. The germline V gene encodes CDR1 MNHNY and CDR2 SVGAGI (reference sequence). The CDR3 reads CASRSNGYTF. CDR3 nucleotides: TGTGCCAGCAGAAGCAATGGCTACACCTTC.

A word on this clone: The sample has other DNA sequences that encode this CDR3 too. The gene calls are TRBV9 and TRBJ2-2, with TRBD1 matching 10 bases. This CDR3 is built from 15 residues. Trimming took 3 bases from V and 5 from J; bases not matched to a gene: 4. The germline V gene has CDR1 SGDLS and CDR2 YYNGEE. CDR3: CASSAGQGGTGELFF. CDR3 in DNA: TGTGCCAGCAGCGCCGGACAGGGGGGGACCGGGGAGCTGTTTTTT.

The V gene is TRBV2, the J gene TRBJ2-5; 10 positions agree with TRBD2. With 7 bases clipped from V and 5 bases from J, the junction kept 7 bases outside the gene matches. The CDR3 loop spans 14 amino acids. Germline V gene lookup returns CDR1 SNHLY and CDR2 FYNNEI. The CDR3 bases are TGTGCCAGCAAGAGCGGGGGGGCCGTGGAGACCCAGTACTTC. Translating it yields CASKSGGAVETQYF.

This chain connects TRBV7-9 to TRBJ1-2; tentative D call: TRBD1 (5 bases). Germline CDR1 reads SEHNR; CDR2 reads FQNEAQ (reference sequence). The V end was cut by 1 base, the J end by 3 bases, with 12 bases between. CDR3 length: 15 residues. In DNA form, the CDR3 reads TGTGCCAGCAGCTTAGTCCTCAGGGAAGACTATGGCTACACCTTC. It encodes CASSLVLREDYGYTF.

This chain links TRBV6-1 with TRBJ2-5, with 11 bases fitting TRBD2. With 2 bases clipped from V and 3 bases from J, the junction kept 2 bases outside the gene matches. The CDR3 runs to 15 residues. The germline V gene encodes CDR1 MNHNS and CDR2 SASEGT. CDR3 sequence: CASSELGLAEETQYF. The CDR3, as DNA: TGTGCCAGCAGTGAATTGGGACTAGCGGAAGAGACCCAGTACTTC.

As DNA, the CDR3 is TGTGCCAGCAGCCAAGATCTGTCCTACGAGCAGTACTTC. Protein product: CASSQDLSYEQYF. The rearrangement links TRBV4-2 to TRBJ2-7; D remains unclear. The CDR3 length is 13 residues. The germline V and J ends were trimmed by 0 bases and 1 base, with 4 bases remaining between them. Germline V gene lookup returns CDR1 LGHNA and CDR2 YNFKEQ.

The V gene is TRBV15, the J gene TRBJ2-3; TRBD1 matches at 10 bases. The length of the CDR3 is 16 residues. Germline trimming cut 3 bases from V and 6 bases from J; bases unmatched to any gene: 9. The germline V gene encodes CDR1 LNHNV and CDR2 YYDKDF (reference sequence). The CDR3 here is CATSSDRDRGSDTQYF. DNA for the CDR3: TGTGCCACCAGCAGTGACCGGGACAGGGGATCGGATACGCAGTATTTT.

V usage is TRBV6-1 and J usage is TRBJ1-4; no clear D gene. V lost 0 bases and J 5 bases, leaving 10 bases between the germline ends. Germline V CDR1 and CDR2: MNHNS, SASEGT. This CDR3 has 15 residues. The CDR3 sequence: CASSEAAMSNEKLFF. The CDR3 coding sequence is TGTGCCAGCAGTGAAGCAGCCATGTCCAATGAAAAACTGTTTTTT.

The chain combines TRBV2 with TRBJ1-6, with 9 bases fitting TRBD1. The CDR3 extends over 16 amino acids. CDR1 and CDR2 from the germline V gene are SNHLY and FYNNEI. V gave up 6 bases and J gave up 2 bases; unmatched junction bases: 5. CDR3 nucleotides: TGTGCCAGCAGCCTGGGACAGGGCGCCTATAATTCACCCCTCCACTTT. Its translation is CASSLGQGAYNSPLHF.

The rearrangement uses TRBV5-1 and TRBJ1-1; possibly TRBD1 for D (5 bases). The CDR3 length is 15 residues. The germline V gene encodes CDR1 SGHRS and CDR2 YFSETQ. V shed 0 bases and J shed 3 bases, with 12 bases lying between them. The chain's CDR3 is CASSLAAGLDTEAFF. The CDR3 DNA is TGCGCCAGCAGCTTGGCCGCGGGGCTGGACACTGAAGCTTTCTTT.